The 22 T cell receptor beta chains below come from one sample, sequenced in a study of T cell clusters in autoimmune cytopenias. TRB was amplified by touch-down multiplex PCR, primer pools A and B combined. Reprocessing the multiplex PCR reads, TCRdb reports a single entry for every CDR3 protein and omits DNA. Across 5,600 or so distinct CDR3 sequences, the top ten clones capture over 2.5% of the sample. TRB was amplified from roughly 270 ng of peripheral blood genomic DNA per sample. The same sample was also used in a study of T cell repertoires in aging, cancer and after chemotherapy.

The material sequenced was peripheral blood. The receptors stem from a human donor in good health.

The rearrangement links TRBV7-2 to TRBJ1-2; no DNA is available, so the TRBD1 call from TCRdb remains unchecked. The CDR3 sequence is 13 residues long. Germline V CDR1 and CDR2: SGHTA, FQGNSA. CDR3 region: CASREMTGSGYTF. The variable domain in full, completed from reference TRBV7-2 and TRBJ1-2, reads GAGVSQSPSNKVTEKGKDVELRCDPISGHTALYWYRQSLGQGLEFLIYFQGNSAPDKSGLPSDRFSAERTGGSVSTLTIQRTQQEDSAVYLCASREMTGSGYTFGSGTRLTVV.

This clonotype registers medium-sized (0.01 to 0.1%) by frequency. The CDR3 sequence is CASRTRVAVETQYF. The V gene is TRBV6-2 or TRBV6-3, the J gene TRBJ2-5; the D gene TCRdb calls, TRBD1, cannot be checked with no DNA. The germline V gene has CDR1 MNHEY and CDR2 SVGEGT. CDR3 length equals 14 residues.

By frequency, this clonotype is medium-sized (0.01 to 0.1%). The CDR3 sequence: CASSPQGSGIGELFF. The rearrangement links TRBV18 to TRBJ2-2. Germline values: CDR1 KGHSH, CDR2 LQKENI. The CDR3 contains 15 residues.

This clonotype is classed as medium-sized by frequency. The chain employs TRBV10-3 and TRBJ2-3. This CDR3 is 14 amino acids long. The V gene's germline CDR1 is ENHRY and CDR2 SYGVKD. CDR3 region: CAISGRFGTDTQYF.

Its frequency marks this clonotype as medium-sized. The chain joins TRBV19 to TRBJ2-3. CDR1 and CDR2 (germline): LNHDA, SQIVND (reference sequence). This CDR3 spans 14 amino acids. The CDR3 reads CASSYLTSTDTQYF.

The rearrangement links TRBV20-1 to TRBJ2-1; TCRdb names TRBD1, which stays unverified in the absence of DNA. This CDR3 region has 20 residues. Germline assignment: CDR1 DFQATT and CDR2 SNEGSKA (reference sequence). The CDR3 sequence is CSAQSTGTGIKTSSYNEQFF.

This chain's CDR3 is CASSSRQVVRMVYTF. V is TRBV7-2 and J is TRBJ1-2; TCRdb reports TRBD1, a call that lacks DNA to check it against. The CDR3 is 15 amino acids. CDR1 and CDR2 from the germline V gene are SGHTA and FQGNSA.

The rearrangement links TRBV6-4 to TRBJ2-3; the D call of TRBD2 rests on TCRdb alone, since no DNA is present to check it. Germline CDR1 MRHNA, CDR2 SNTAGT. CDR3 length equals 16 residues. CDR3: CASSFTSGSSTDTQYF.

The CDR3 reads CASSELRGGANNEQFF. The chain carries TRBV7-9 and TRBJ2-1; as DNA is missing, the TRBD1 call by TCRdb cannot be tested. CDR1 is SEHNR and CDR2 is FQNEAQ in the germline V gene (reference sequence). This CDR3 spans 16 amino acids.

Considering frequency, this clonotype is medium-sized. CDR3 sequence reads: CASSRQGHSGNTIYF. This rearrangement joins TRBV6-5 to TRBJ1-3; the TCRdb D gene call, TRBD1, has no DNA to confirm it. CDR1 MNHEY and CDR2 SVGAGI come from the germline V gene. This CDR3 has 15 residues.

By frequency, this clonotype is medium-sized. V is TRBV13 and J is TRBJ2-2; no DNA is available, so the TRBD1 call from TCRdb remains unchecked. Germline V gene lookup returns CDR1 PRHDT and CDR2 FYEKMQ (reference sequence). CDR3 length: 16 residues. CDR3 sequence reads: CASSPSGTGDTGELFF.

The V and J genes are TRBV5-6 and TRBJ1-1; TCRdb reports TRBD1, a call that lacks DNA to check it against. The CDR3 is 14 amino acids. In germline, CDR1 is SGHDT, CDR2 YYEEEE. This chain's CDR3 is CASSSYRVFTEAFF.

The CDR3 region is CASRRAAGNSPLHF. This chain uses TRBV19 with TRBJ1-6; TCRdb picks TRBD1, but there is no DNA to check that call. The CDR3 contains 14 residues. Germline V gene lookup returns CDR1 LNHDA and CDR2 SQIVND (reference sequence).

Measured by frequency, this clonotype is medium-sized. The chain has TRBV30 and TRBJ1-2. The CDR3 is 13 amino acids. Germline V lookup: CDR1 GTSNPN, CDR2 SVGIG (reference sequence). This CDR3 is CAWSVGVVGGYTF.

The rearrangement joins TRBV19 to TRBJ1-1; TCRdb's D gene call, TRBD1, goes unchecked for lack of DNA. The CDR3 sequence is 14 residues long. Per germline, CDR1 LNHDA and CDR2 SQIVND (reference sequence). The CDR3 sequence: CASSIVGGGTEAFF.

This sequence joins TRBV6-4 and TRBJ2-1; TCRdb indicates TRBD2, and absent DNA this call remains unverified. The germline V gene has CDR1 MRHNA and CDR2 SNTAGT. The CDR3 loop spans 16 amino acids. CDR3: CASSEFSGYSYNEQFF.

Judged by frequency, this clonotype is medium-sized. This sequence joins TRBV19 and TRBJ2-3; TCRdb designates TRBD2, a call that cannot be tested without DNA. Germline V gene data show CDR1 as LNHDA and CDR2 as SQIVND (reference sequence). The CDR3 has 17 amino acids. The chain's CDR3 is CASSIEPSGGDTDTQYF.

This clonotype is labeled medium-sized based on frequency. The rearrangement joins TRBV27 to TRBJ1-2; the TCRdb call, TRBD1, lacks DNA for checking. The CDR3 extends over 13 amino acids. Germline CDR1 reads MNHEY; CDR2 reads SMNVEV (reference sequence). The CDR3 sequence: CASSDGQVYGYTF.

This clonotype is medium-sized by frequency. This chain joins TRBV19 and TRBJ2-7. The CDR3 has 13 amino acids. CDR1 is LNHDA and CDR2 is SQIVND in the germline V gene (reference sequence). This chain's CDR3 is CASSIGGTYEQYF.

V usage is TRBV20-1 and J usage is TRBJ2-7; as DNA is missing, the TRBD1 call by TCRdb cannot be tested. This CDR3 region has 14 residues. Germline assignment: CDR1 DFQATT and CDR2 SNEGSKA (reference sequence). CDR3 in amino acids: CSAIKGDSSYEQYF.

The chain recombines TRBV12-3 or TRBV12-4 with TRBJ2-5; with no DNA, the TCRdb D assignment of TRBD2 cannot be verified. CDR3 length: 13 amino acids. The CDR3 is CASSLFGSETQYF.

The V call is TRBV7-6, the J call TRBJ2-5; the TCRdb call, TRBD2, lacks DNA for checking. The CDR3 is made up of 15 amino acids. Germline CDR1 SGHVS, CDR2 FNYEAQ. CDR3: CASSLVLGREETQYF.